Each of the 19 T cell receptor beta chains below was sequenced from the same sample in a study of lymphopenia after photon versus proton radiotherapy. Clones were sequenced by immunoSEQ multiplex PCR, and TCRdb holds only the in-frame ones, with some missing. Of around 23,000 clones listed, around 90% were seen once; the top ten hold roughly 20%. Sample: peripheral blood, taken from a patient treated with photon-based radiotherapy. Receptors were obtained from a man over 45 with gastric cancer.

The chain joins TRBV2 to TRBJ2-6; D gene ambiguous. This CDR3 region has 15 residues. V shed 8 bases and J shed 4 bases, with 15 bases lying between them. Germline values: CDR1 SNHLY, CDR2 FYNNEI. DNA of the CDR3: TGTGCCAGCCAGCCCGAGCCGTGGGGGGCCAACGTCCTGACTTTC. Its translation: CASQPEPWGANVLTF.

This clone was observed a single time. The chain is built from TRBV7-2 and TRBJ2-2; 12 bases are shared with TRBD2. Unmatched junction bases numbered 6, after V lost 0 bases and J lost 4 bases. The CDR3 runs to 18 residues. CDR1 and CDR2 from the germline V gene are SGHTA and FQGNSA. The CDR3 protein is CASSLALAGGPATGELFF. The DNA of the CDR3 is TGTGCCAGCAGCTTAGCCCTAGCGGGGGGGCCGGCCACCGGGGAGCTGTTTTTT.

This clone occurred a few times. The chain joins TRBV7-2 to TRBJ1-1, with unresolved D. Per the germline V gene, CDR1 is SGHTA and CDR2 is FQGNSA. CDR3 length: 11 amino acids. Trimming removed 0 bases at V and 8 bases at J, with 4 bases between. The chain's CDR3 is CASSLAREAFF. The CDR3 region has the DNA TGTGCCAGCAGCTTAGCCCGCGAAGCTTTCTTT.

The chain links TRBV29-1 to TRBJ2-2; 9 nucleotides align to TRBD1. CDR3 length: 12 amino acids. The germline V gene has CDR1 SQVTM and CDR2 ANQGSEA. V trimming: 6 bases; J trimming: 7 bases; junction bases outside the gene matches: 3. The CDR3 sequence is CSVGQGSGELFF. The CDR3 DNA sequence: TGCAGCGTGGGACAGGGAAGCGGGGAGCTGTTTTTT.

The chain uses TRBV5-1 and TRBJ1-5, with a tentative D call TRBD1 (5 bases). The CDR3 has 16 residues. V lost 3 bases and J 0 bases, leaving 13 bases between the germline ends. From germline, CDR1 is SGHRS and CDR2 YFSETQ. The CDR3 nucleotides are TGCGCCAGCAGCTCGGAGCCCCAGGGTAGCAATCAGCCCCAGCATTTT. Protein: CASSSEPQGSNQPQHF.

The chain couples TRBV7-3 to TRBJ2-7; a weak D match, TRBD1 (5 bases). Trimming cost V 4 bases and J 1 base, with 8 bases left between them. The CDR3 sequence is 13 residues long. CDR1 and CDR2 from the germline V gene are SGHTA and FQGTGA. This chain's CDR3 is CASSSDISYEQYV. Written as DNA, the CDR3 is TGTGCCAGCAGCTCGGACATTTCCTACGAGCAGTACGTC.

The rearrangement uses TRBV7-9 and TRBJ2-5; D possibly corresponds to TRBD2 (7 bases). Germline CDR1 and CDR2: SEHNR and FQNEAQ (reference sequence). This CDR3 has 14 amino acids. V was shortened by 10 bases and J by 1 base, with 16 bases between the two germline ends. This CDR3 is CATNREGIQETQYF. The DNA for the CDR3 is TGTGCCACCAACAGGGAGGGAATCCAAGAGACCCAGTACTTC.

The chain employs TRBV9 and TRBJ2-7; D might be TRBD1 or TRBD2, each matching 6 bases. The CDR3 spans 15 residues. The germline V gene has CDR1 SGDLS and CDR2 YYNGEE. V lost 0 bases and J 5 bases, leaving 15 bases between the germline ends. The CDR3 nucleotides are TGTGCCAGCAGCGTAGGGAGGGGGAGAACCCACGAGCAGTACTTC. Protein product: CASSVGRGRTHEQYF.

The rearrangement links TRBV18 to TRBJ2-5, with a possible D match to TRBD1 (5 bases). Germline loops: CDR1 KGHSH, CDR2 LQKENI. Trimming pared 4 bases from V and 5 bases from J, leaving 8 bases between. The CDR3 length is 12 residues. DNA of the CDR3: TGTGCCAGCTCACGGGCAGGGGAGACCCAGTACTTC. Residues: CASSRAGETQYF.

This chain links TRBV6-5 with TRBJ1-1; no firm D call. The germline gives CDR1 MNHEY, CDR2 SVGAGI. With 2 bases removed from V and 2 bases from J, the gap between germline ends came to 9 bases. The CDR3 length is 14 residues. CDR3 nucleotide sequence: TGTGCCAGCAGTTACAGGGTTTCTAACACTGAAGCTTTCTTT. Amino acid sequence: CASSYRVSNTEAFF.

The rearrangement joins TRBV6-5 to TRBJ1-2; a possible D gene is TRBD1 (6 bases). The CDR3 is 16 residues long. The V gene lost 2 bases and the J gene lost 2 bases, with 15 bases spanning the gap. Germline assignment: CDR1 MNHEY and CDR2 SVGAGI. CDR3 loop: CASSYSGGRFNYGYTF. CDR3 bases: TGTGCCAGCAGTTACAGTGGGGGCAGATTCAACTATGGCTACACCTTC.

The chain combines TRBV5-6 with TRBJ1-6, with D possibly TRBD1 on 5 matching bases. V was shortened by 4 bases and J by 10 bases, with 12 bases between the two germline ends. Germline CDR1 and CDR2: SGHDT and YYEEEE. This CDR3 region has 13 residues. CDR3 bases: TGTGCCAGCAGCCTATCCAGGGACTCACCCCTCCACTTT. This encodes CASSLSRDSPLHF. Drawing the rest from reference TRBV5-6 and TRBJ1-6, the complete variable domain is DAGVTQSPTHLIKTRGQQVTLRCSPKSGHDTVSWYQQALGQGPQFIFQYYEEEERQRGNFPDRFSGHQFPNYSSELNVNALLLGDSALYLCASSLSRDSPLHFGNGTRLTVT.

This clone was observed a few times. The chain links TRBV19 to TRBJ2-5; TRBD2 agrees at 12 bases. This CDR3 contains 15 residues. Germline assignment: CDR1 LNHDA and CDR2 SQIVND (reference sequence). J was trimmed by 3 bases and V by 4 bases; bases with no gene match: 3. Here the CDR3 reads CASSRLAGGKETQYF. The CDR3 region has the DNA TGTGCCAGTAGTAGGCTAGCGGGGGGGAAAGAGACCCAGTACTTC.

This CDR3 is CASSQDTQGYEQFF. CDR3 nucleotides: TGCGCCAGCAGCCAAGATACCCAGGGGTATGAGCAGTTCTTC. The genes are TRBV4-1 and TRBJ2-1; tentatively, D is TRBD1 (6 bases). The CDR3 is made up of 14 amino acids. The germline CDR1 and CDR2 sequences are MGHRA and YSYEKL. V was pared by 0 bases and J by 8 bases, with 11 bases between.

The V call is TRBV5-1, the J call TRBJ1-2, with a possible D match to TRBD1 (5 bases). The CDR3 covers 11 residues. The V and J ends lost 9 bases and 3 bases respectively, with 9 bases between them. Germline lookup yields CDR1 SGHRS and CDR2 YFSETQ. For the CDR3, the DNA is TGCGCCAAGAAAGGGGACTATGGCTACACCTTC. It specifies CAKKGDYGYTF.

The chain has TRBV4-3 and TRBJ2-1; 7 nucleotides line up with TRBD2. The ends lost 2 bases at V and 0 bases at J; junction bases unmatched: 1. The CDR3 is 15 amino acids. Germline V gives CDR1 LGHNA, CDR2 YSLEER. The CDR3 DNA sequence: TGCGCCAGCAGCCAAAGGACTAGCTCCTACAATGAGCAGTTCTTC. This encodes CASSQRTSSYNEQFF.

The chain is built from TRBV9 and TRBJ1-4; no clear D gene. V lost 0 bases and J lost 6, with 9 bases in between. This CDR3 region has 14 residues. Germline V gene data show CDR1 as SGDLS and CDR2 as YYNGEE. The CDR3 region has the DNA TGTGCCAGCAGCGTAGAGGGTTCCGATGAAAAACTGTTTTTT. Translated, it gives CASSVEGSDEKLFF. Full variable domain (outside the CDR3, taken from reference TRBV9 and TRBJ1-4): DSGVTQTPKHLITATGQRVTLRCSPRSGDLSVYWYQQSLDQGLQFLIQYYNGEERAKGNILERFSAQQFPDLHSELNLSSLELGDSALYFCASSVEGSDEKLFFGSGTQLSVL.

The rearrangement links TRBV6-5 to TRBJ2-3; TRBD2 matches 7 bases. V was pared by 0 bases and J by 0 bases, with 3 bases of the junction left unmatched. In germline, CDR1 is MNHEY, CDR2 SVGAGI. This CDR3 region has 16 residues. The CDR3 DNA follows: TGTGCCAGCAGTTACTCGAGAGCGGGAAGCACAGATACGCAGTATTTT. Its protein product is CASSYSRAGSTDTQYF.

The chain is built from TRBV7-2 and TRBJ1-6, with D uncertain. The CDR3 has 14 residues. Deletions cut 2 bases from V and 6 bases from J, with 8 bases between. Germline V lookup: CDR1 SGHTA, CDR2 FQGNSA. In DNA form, the CDR3 reads TGTGCCAGCAGCTTACTGGACGGTAATTCACCCCTCCACTTT. Its protein product is CASSLLDGNSPLHF.